A single sample gave rise to the 20 T cell receptor beta chains below, sequenced in a study of T cells in Graves' hyperthyroidism and ophthalmopathy. RNA transcripts gave rise to amplified TCR beta CDR3 regions. A first-round RT-PCR of the TCR CDR3 used the HTBI primer set. MiXCR, applied by TCRdb to the multiplex PCR reads, yields one record per CDR3 protein. The data hold under 400,000 distinct CDR3 sequences, with around a sixth observed a single time. Sequenced input: blood. Every receptor here comes from a woman in her thirties or forties with Graves' ophthalmopathy.

V is TRBV20-1 and J is TRBJ2-7; 7 positions match TRBD2. CDR1 and CDR2 (germline): DFQATT, SNEGSKA (reference sequence). This CDR3 is 18 amino acids long. As DNA, the CDR3 is TGCAGCGCTACCACAGCGGGGAGTCGGGCGGGATACTCCTACGAGCAGCACGTC. Its translation is CSATTAGSRAGYSYEQHV.

This clonotype was seen ten or more times. This rearrangement joins TRBV6-2 or TRBV6-3 to TRBJ2-2; 11 bases fit TRBD2. From germline, CDR1 is MNHEY and CDR2 SVGEGT. The CDR3 has 16 residues. The V segment lost 4 bases and the J segment 5 bases; nucleotides outside the gene matches: 6. The DNA of the CDR3 is TGTGCCAGCAGTTTCACTAGCGGGAGATTGACCGGGGAGCTGTTTTTT. This gives the protein CASSFTSGRLTGELFF.

The J gene is TRBJ2-7, the V gene TRBV28; D is possibly TRBD2 (5 bases). Trimming removed 10 bases at V and 6 bases at J, with 19 bases between. The CDR3 is 13 residues long. Germline CDR1 is MDHEN and CDR2 is SYDVKM. CDR3: CAISSTARGEQYF. CDR3 in DNA: TGTGCCATCTCATCAACCGCTCGGGGCGAGCAGTACTTC.

Worth noting for this clonotype: A much larger clone sits a single nucleotide away, making a read error possible. The chain carries TRBV30 and TRBJ1-1; D possibly corresponds to TRBD1 (5 bases). Germline loops: CDR1 GTSNPN, CDR2 SVGIG (reference sequence). With 0 bases removed from V and 12 bases from J, the gap between germline ends came to 23 bases. The CDR3 covers 15 residues. The CDR3, as DNA: TGTGCCTGGAGTGTACGCGCGAGGGGAGTTTCGGAAACTTTCTTT. Protein: CAWSVRARGVSETFF.

This clonotype has ten or more counts. This chain links TRBV20-1 with TRBJ2-7; tentative D call: TRBD1 (8 bases). CDR3 length equals 12 residues. Germline CDR1 DFQATT, CDR2 SNEGSKA (reference sequence). The V gene lost 4 bases and the J gene lost 5 bases, with 12 bases spanning the gap. CDR3 bases: TGCAGTGCTAACAGGGGGGGTAACGAGCAGTACTTC. Translating it yields CSANRGGNEQYF.

The sample holds many counts of this clonotype. The chain couples TRBV7-2 to TRBJ2-7, with TRBD2 as a possible D gene (6 bases). The CDR3 is 14 residues long. The germline CDR1 and CDR2 sequences are SGHTA and FQGNSA. Trimming took 5 bases from V and 6 from J, leaving 17 bases between them. CDR3 protein: CASSPAGGLTEQYF. CDR3 nucleotides: TGTGCCAGCAGCCCTGCCGGGGGTCTAACCGAGCAGTACTTC.

This clonotype was counted ten times or more. This chain uses TRBV12-5 with TRBJ2-7; 10 bases are a match to TRBD2. There are 16 residues in the CDR3. Trimming removed 0 bases from V and 3 bases from J; junction bases left unmatched: 5. Germline V gives CDR1 LGHNT, CDR2 FRNRAP. This CDR3 reads CASGLVIAGGIYEQYF. Written as DNA, the CDR3 is TGTGCTAGTGGTTTGGTAATAGCGGGAGGAATCTACGAGCAGTACTTC. Variable domain in full (rest from reference TRBV12-5 and TRBJ2-7): DARVTQTPRHKVTEMGQEVTMRCQPILGHNTVFWYRQTMMQGLELLAYFRNRAPLDDSGMPKDRFSAEMPDATLATLKIQPSEPRDSAVYFCASGLVIAGGIYEQYFGPGTRLTVT.

The chain combines TRBV10-1 with TRBJ2-7; 7 nucleotides line up with TRBD1. The CDR3 sequence is 14 residues long. Trimming cost V 2 bases and J 7 bases; bases outside gene matches: 8. Germline V gene sequence: CDR1 WNHNN, CDR2 SYGVQD (reference sequence). CDR3 coding DNA: TGCGCCAGCAGTGAGCAATGGACAGGCTCTGAGCAGTACTTC. Translation: CASSEQWTGSEQYF.

At least ten counts were recorded for this clonotype. The genes are TRBV18 and TRBJ2-7, with 9 nucleotides matching TRBD1. The V gene end was trimmed by 6 bases and the J gene end by 5 bases; junction bases not matched to a gene: 11. Germline-derived CDR1 and CDR2 are KGHSH and LQKENI. The CDR3 runs 15 residues. The CDR3 sequence is CASSLPGTGTNEQYF. The CDR3 DNA is TGTGCCAGCTCGCTCCCGGGGACAGGGACGAACGAGCAGTACTTC.

This clonotype was counted a few times. The genes are TRBV4-3 and TRBJ2-7; D might be TRBD2 (6 bases). Germline V gene lookup returns CDR1 LGHNA and CDR2 YSLEER. This CDR3 has 15 amino acids. V was clipped by 0 bases and J by 7 bases, with 16 bases between them. CDR3 loop: CASSQDRAQSGEQYF. Written as DNA, the CDR3 is TGCGCCAGCAGCCAAGATCGTGCGCAAAGCGGGGAGCAGTACTTC.

In this sample, this clonotype turned up many times. The chain recombines TRBV7-9 with TRBJ2-7, with TRBD1 matching over 10 bases. CDR1 SEHNR and CDR2 FQNEAQ come from the germline V gene (reference sequence). V shed 4 bases, J shed 2 bases, and the junction held 5 bases outside the gene matches. This CDR3 region has 15 residues. In nucleotides, the CDR3 is TGTGCCAGCAGCTCGGACAGGGGGGGAACCTACGAGCAGTACTTC. It is translated as CASSSDRGGTYEQYF.

The chain employs TRBV28 and TRBJ2-5, with D perhaps TRBD1 or TRBD2 (5 bases each). The CDR3 loop spans 15 amino acids. CDR1 is MDHEN, CDR2 SYDVKM, per germline. V was trimmed by 5 bases and J by 7 bases, leaving 20 bases between them. CDR3: CASSIRGPLQGTQYF. DNA of the CDR3: TGTGCCAGCAGTATCCGGGGCCCACTGCAGGGGACCCAGTACTTC.

The sample holds many counts of this clonotype. The rearrangement links TRBV3-1 to TRBJ1-3; D unclear. In germline, CDR1 is LGHDT, CDR2 YNNKEL (reference sequence). Trimming removed 5 bases from V and 4 bases from J, with 18 bases in between. The CDR3 length is 16 residues. The CDR3 reads CASSLDRAPSGNTIYF. CDR3 nucleotides: TGTGCCAGCAGCTTGGACCGTGCTCCCTCAGGAAACACCATATATTTT. Combining the CDR3 with reference TRBV3-1 and TRBJ1-3 gives the whole variable domain DTAVSQTPKYLVTQMGNDKSIKCEQNLGHDTMYWYKQDSKKFLKIMFSYNNKELIINETVPNRFSPKSPDKAHLNLHINSLELGDSAVYFCASSLDRAPSGNTIYFGEGSWLTVV.

The genes are TRBV5-1 and TRBJ1-2; D is unresolved. CDR1 SGHRS and CDR2 YFSETQ come from the germline V gene. Trimming stripped 4 bases from V and 8 bases from J, with 15 bases between. This CDR3 is built from 13 residues. The CDR3 sequence is CASSPEGSRGYTF. The CDR3 DNA is TGCGCCAGCAGCCCGGAAGGGAGTCGGGGCTACACCTTC. The full variable domain, with the rest looked up from reference TRBV5-1 and TRBJ1-2, is KAGVTQTPRYLIKTRGQQVTLSCSPISGHRSVSWYQQTPGQGLQFLFEYFSETQRNKGNFPGRFSGRQFSNSRSEMNVSTLELGDSALYLCASSPEGSRGYTFGSGTRLTVV.

This clonotype has at least ten counts. The chain carries TRBV7-2 and TRBJ2-7; tentative D call: TRBD2 (6 bases). The V end was cut by 2 bases, the J end by 0 bases, with 11 bases between. Germline V lookup: CDR1 SGHTA, CDR2 FQGNSA. The CDR3 consists of 15 residues. The CDR3 spells CASSLRGSNSYEQYF. The CDR3 DNA reads TGTGCCAGCAGCTTACGGGGGAGTAACTCCTACGAGCAGTACTTC.

This clonotype was seen many times. The V and J genes are TRBV6-1 and TRBJ1-2; possible D gene TRBD1, 5 bases. The CDR3 contains 15 residues. Germline CDR1 and CDR2: MNHNS and SASEGT. V was pared by 4 bases and J by 4 bases, with 16 bases between. CDR3 nucleotides: TGTGCCAGCAGTGTACGTATGGGGGAAGGCTATGGCTACACCTTC. Encoded protein: CASSVRMGEGYGYTF.

This clonotype was detected ten times or more. The chain has TRBV27 and TRBJ1-1, with TRBD1 matching over 9 bases. There are 14 residues in the CDR3. Germline V gene data show CDR1 as MNHEY and CDR2 as SMNVEV (reference sequence). The V gene end was trimmed by 5 bases and the J gene end by 4 bases; junction bases not matched to a gene: 5. The CDR3 sequence is CASSKQGAGTEAFF. CDR3 nucleotides: TGTGCCAGCAGTAAACAGGGGGCTGGCACTGAAGCTTTCTTT.

This clonotype was counted ten times or more. This chain connects TRBV4-2 to TRBJ2-6; D might be TRBD2 (5 bases). Germline loops: CDR1 LGHNA, CDR2 YNFKEQ. V shed 0 bases and J shed 0 bases, with 6 bases lying between them. This CDR3 contains 16 residues. CDR3 sequence reads: CASSQDRGSGANVLTF. DNA for the CDR3: TGTGCCAGCAGCCAAGATCGGGGCTCTGGGGCCAACGTCCTGACTTTC.

This clonotype occurred many times. The chain links TRBV6-2 or TRBV6-3 to TRBJ2-7; the D is unclear. The germline CDR1 and CDR2 sequences are MNHEY and SVGEGT. The CDR3 extends over 16 amino acids. Trimming shortened V by 4 bases and J by 3 bases, and 19 bases separated the two germline ends. The CDR3 spells CASSSQTVDNHYEQYF. Written as DNA, the CDR3 is TGTGCCAGCAGTTCGCAAACGGTAGACAACCACTACGAGCAGTACTTC.

This clonotype showed up many times. The CDR3 coding sequence is TGCAGCGTTCGGTTGTCGGAGGGCTACACCTTC. Protein sequence: CSVRLSEGYTF. This sequence joins TRBV29-1 and TRBJ1-2; no firm D call. Trimming took off 5 bases at V and 8 bases at J, with 12 bases between the two ends. CDR3 size: 11 residues. Germline V CDR1 and CDR2: SQVTM, ANQGSEA.